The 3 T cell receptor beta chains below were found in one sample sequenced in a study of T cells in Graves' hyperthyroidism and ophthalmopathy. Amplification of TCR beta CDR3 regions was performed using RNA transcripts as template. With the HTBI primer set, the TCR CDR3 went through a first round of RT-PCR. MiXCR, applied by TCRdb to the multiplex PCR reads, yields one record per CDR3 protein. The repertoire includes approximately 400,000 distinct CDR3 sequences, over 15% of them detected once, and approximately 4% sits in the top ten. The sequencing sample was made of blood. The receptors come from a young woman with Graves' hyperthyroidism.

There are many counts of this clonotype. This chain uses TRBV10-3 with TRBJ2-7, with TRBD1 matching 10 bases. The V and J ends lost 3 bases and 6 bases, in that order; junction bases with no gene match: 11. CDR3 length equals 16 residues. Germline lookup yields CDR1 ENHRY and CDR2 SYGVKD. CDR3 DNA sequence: TGTGCCATCAGTGAAAGGACAGGGGGGAATCGTGGCGAGCAGTACTTC. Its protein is CAISERTGGNRGEQYF.

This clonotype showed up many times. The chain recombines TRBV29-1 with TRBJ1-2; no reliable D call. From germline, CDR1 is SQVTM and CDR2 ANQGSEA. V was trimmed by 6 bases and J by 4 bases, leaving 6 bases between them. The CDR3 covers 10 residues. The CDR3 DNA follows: TGCAGCGTCGACCCCTATGGCTACACCTTC. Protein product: CSVDPYGYTF.

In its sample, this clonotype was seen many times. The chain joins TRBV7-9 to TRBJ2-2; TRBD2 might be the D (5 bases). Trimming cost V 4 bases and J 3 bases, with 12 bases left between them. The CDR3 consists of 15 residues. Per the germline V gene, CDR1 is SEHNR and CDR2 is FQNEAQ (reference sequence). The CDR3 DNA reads TGTGCCAGCAGCTCATTCGACGGGGACACCGGGGAGCTGTTTTTT. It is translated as CASSSFDGDTGELFF. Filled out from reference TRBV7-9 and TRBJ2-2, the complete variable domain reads DTGVSQNPRHKITKRGQNVTFRCDPISEHNRLYWYRQTLGQGPEFLTYFQNEAQLEKSRLLSDRFSAERPKGSFSTLEIQRTEQGDSAMYLCASSSFDGDTGELFFGEGSRLTVL.